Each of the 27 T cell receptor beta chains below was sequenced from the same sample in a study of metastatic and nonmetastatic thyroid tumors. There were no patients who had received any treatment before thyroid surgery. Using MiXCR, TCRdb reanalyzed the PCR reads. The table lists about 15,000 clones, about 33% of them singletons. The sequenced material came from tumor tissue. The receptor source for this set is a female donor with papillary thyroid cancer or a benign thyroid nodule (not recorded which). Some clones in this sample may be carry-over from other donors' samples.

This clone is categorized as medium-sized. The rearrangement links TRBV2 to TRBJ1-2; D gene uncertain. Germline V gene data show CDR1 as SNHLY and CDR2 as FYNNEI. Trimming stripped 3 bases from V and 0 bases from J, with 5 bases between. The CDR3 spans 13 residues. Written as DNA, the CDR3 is TGTGCCAGCAGTGAGGTAGCTAACTATGGCTACACCTTC. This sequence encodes CASSEVANYGYTF.

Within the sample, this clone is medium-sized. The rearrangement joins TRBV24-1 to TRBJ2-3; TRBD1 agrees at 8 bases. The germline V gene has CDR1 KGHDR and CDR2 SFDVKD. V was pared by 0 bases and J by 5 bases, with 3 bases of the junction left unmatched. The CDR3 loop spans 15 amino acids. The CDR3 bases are TGTGCCACCAGTGATTTGTACAGGGGGAGAGATACGCAGTATTTT. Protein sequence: CATSDLYRGRDTQYF.

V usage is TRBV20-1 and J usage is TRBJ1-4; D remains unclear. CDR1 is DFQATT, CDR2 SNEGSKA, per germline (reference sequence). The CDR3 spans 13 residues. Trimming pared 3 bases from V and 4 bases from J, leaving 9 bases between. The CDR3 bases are TGCAGTGCTAGGGGTCTCTTTAATGAAAAACTGTTTTTT. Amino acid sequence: CSARGLFNEKLFF.

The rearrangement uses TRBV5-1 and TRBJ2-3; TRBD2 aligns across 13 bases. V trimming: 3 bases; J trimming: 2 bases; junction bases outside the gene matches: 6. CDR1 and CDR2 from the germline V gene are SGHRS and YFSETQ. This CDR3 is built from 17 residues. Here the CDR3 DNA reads TGCGCCAGCAGCTACTCCGGGACTAGCGGGAACACAGATACGCAGTATTTT. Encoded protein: CASSYSGTSGNTDTQYF. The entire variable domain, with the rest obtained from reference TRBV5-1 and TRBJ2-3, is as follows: KAGVTQTPRYLIKTRGQQVTLSCSPISGHRSVSWYQQTPGQGLQFLFEYFSETQRNKGNFPGRFSGRQFSNSRSEMNVSTLELGDSALYLCASSYSGTSGNTDTQYFGPGTRLTVL.

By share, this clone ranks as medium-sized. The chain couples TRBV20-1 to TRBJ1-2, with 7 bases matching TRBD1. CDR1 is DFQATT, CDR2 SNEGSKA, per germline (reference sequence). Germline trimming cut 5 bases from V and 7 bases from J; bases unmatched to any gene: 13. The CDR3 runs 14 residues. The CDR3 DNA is TGCAGTGCTCCGCCCCGTAGGGGGCTAAGTGGCTACACCTTC. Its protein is CSAPPRRGLSGYTF.

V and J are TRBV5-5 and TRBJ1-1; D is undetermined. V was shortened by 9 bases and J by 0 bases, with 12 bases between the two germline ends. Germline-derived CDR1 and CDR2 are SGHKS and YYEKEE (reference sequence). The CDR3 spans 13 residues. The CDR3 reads CANRVNVNTEAFF. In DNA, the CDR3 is TGTGCCAACAGAGTGAACGTGAACACTGAAGCTTTCTTT.

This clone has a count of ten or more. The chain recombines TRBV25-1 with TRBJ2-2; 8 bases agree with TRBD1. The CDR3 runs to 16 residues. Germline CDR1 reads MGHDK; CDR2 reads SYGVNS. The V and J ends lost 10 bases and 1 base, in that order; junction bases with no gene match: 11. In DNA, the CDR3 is TGTGCCAAGACTGGGAACGGGACAGGGAACACCGGGGAGCTGTTTTTT. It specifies CAKTGNGTGNTGELFF. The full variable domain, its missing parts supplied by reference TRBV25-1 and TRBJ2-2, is EADIYQTPRYLVIGTGKKITLECSQTMGHDKMYWYQQDPGMELHLIHYSYGVNSTEKGDLSSESTVSRIRTEHFPLTLESARPSHTSQYLCAKTGNGTGNTGELFFGEGSRLTVL.

The CDR3 reads CASRRTPRVGGGYTF. Here the CDR3 DNA reads TGTGCCAGCAGAAGGACACCCAGGGTTGGCGGTGGCTACACCTTC. The chain links TRBV28 to TRBJ1-2, with a tentative D call TRBD1 (5 bases). Germline V gene data show CDR1 as MDHEN and CDR2 as SYDVKM. This CDR3 has 15 residues. Trimming shortened V by 6 bases and J by 7 bases, and 21 bases separated the two germline ends.

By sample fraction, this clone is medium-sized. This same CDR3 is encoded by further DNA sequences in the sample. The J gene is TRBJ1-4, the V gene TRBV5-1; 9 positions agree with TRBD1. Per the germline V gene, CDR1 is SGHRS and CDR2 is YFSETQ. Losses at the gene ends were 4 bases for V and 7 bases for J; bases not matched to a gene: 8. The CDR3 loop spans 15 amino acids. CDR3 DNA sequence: TGCGCCAGCAGCCTGACAGGGGGAGACGGTGAAAAACTGTTTTTT. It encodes CASSLTGGDGEKLFF.

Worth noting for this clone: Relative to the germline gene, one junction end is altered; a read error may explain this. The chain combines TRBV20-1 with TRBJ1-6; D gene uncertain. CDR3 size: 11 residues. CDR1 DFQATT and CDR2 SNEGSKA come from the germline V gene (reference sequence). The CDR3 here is CSAPYGTEASF. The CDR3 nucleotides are TGCAGTGCTCCCTATGGTACTGAAGCTTCCTTT.

The chain's CDR3 is CASSMDNSYEQYF. CDR3 nucleotide sequence: TGCGCCAGCAGTATGGACAACTCCTACGAGCAGTACTTC. The chain combines TRBV5-1 with TRBJ2-7; tentatively, D is TRBD1 (5 bases). In germline, CDR1 is SGHRS, CDR2 YFSETQ. V was pared by 5 bases and J by 0 bases, with 9 bases between. This CDR3 spans 13 amino acids.

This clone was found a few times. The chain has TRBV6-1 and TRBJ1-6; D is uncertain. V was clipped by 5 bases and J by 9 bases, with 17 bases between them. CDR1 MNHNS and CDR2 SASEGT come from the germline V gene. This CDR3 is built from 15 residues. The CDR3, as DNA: TGTGCCAGCAGTTCCGGGGAGGCCGTGGGTTCACCCCTCCACTTT. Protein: CASSSGEAVGSPLHF.

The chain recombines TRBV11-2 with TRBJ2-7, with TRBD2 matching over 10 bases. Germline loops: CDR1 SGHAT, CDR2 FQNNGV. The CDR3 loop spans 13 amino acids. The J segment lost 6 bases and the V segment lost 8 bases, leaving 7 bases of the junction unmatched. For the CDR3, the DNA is TGTGCCAGCTCTAGCGGGAGTCTATTCGAGCAGTACTTC. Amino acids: CASSSGSLFEQYF.

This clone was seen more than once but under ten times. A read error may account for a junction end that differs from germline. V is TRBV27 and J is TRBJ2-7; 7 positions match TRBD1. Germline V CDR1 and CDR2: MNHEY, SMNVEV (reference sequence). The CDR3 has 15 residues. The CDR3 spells CASSLRGLTTVEHYF. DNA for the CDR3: TGTGCCAGCAGTTTAAGGGGGCTTACCACGGTGGAGCATTACTTC.

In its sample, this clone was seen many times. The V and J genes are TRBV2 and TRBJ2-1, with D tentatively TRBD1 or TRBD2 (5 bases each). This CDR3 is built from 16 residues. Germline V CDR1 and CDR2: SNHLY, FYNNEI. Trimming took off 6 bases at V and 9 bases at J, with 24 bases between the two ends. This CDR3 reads CASRQRTGTASGEQFF. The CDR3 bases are TGTGCCAGCAGGCAACGAACCGGGACGGCCTCCGGTGAGCAGTTCTTC.

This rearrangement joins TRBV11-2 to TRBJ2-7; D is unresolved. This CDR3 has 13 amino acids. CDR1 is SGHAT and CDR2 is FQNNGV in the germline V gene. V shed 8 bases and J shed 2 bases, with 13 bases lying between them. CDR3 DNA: TGTGCCAGCCACCCGGCTTTAACCTACGAGCAGTACTTC. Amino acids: CASHPALTYEQYF.

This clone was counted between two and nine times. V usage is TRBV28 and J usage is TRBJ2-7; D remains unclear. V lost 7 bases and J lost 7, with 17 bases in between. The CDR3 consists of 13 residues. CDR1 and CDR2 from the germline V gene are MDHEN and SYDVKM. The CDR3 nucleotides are TGTGCCAGCACCCGCCACCAAAACGGAGAGCAGTACTTC. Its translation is CASTRHQNGEQYF.

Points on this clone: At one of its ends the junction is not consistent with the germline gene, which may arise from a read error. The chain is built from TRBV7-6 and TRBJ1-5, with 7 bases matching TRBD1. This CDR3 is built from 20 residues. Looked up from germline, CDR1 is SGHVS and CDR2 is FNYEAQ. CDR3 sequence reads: CASSLEKPGQESYSNQPRHF. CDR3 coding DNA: TGTGCCAGCAGCTTAGAAAAACCTGGACAGGAATCCTATAGCAATCAGCCCCGGCATTTT.

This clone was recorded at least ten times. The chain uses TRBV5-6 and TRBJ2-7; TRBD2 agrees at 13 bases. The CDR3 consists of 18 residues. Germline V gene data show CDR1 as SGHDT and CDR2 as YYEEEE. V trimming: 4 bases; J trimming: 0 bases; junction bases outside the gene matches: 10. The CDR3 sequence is CASSPPGLAGIYSYEQYF. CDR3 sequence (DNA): TGTGCCAGCAGCCCACCGGGACTAGCGGGGATTTACTCCTACGAGCAGTACTTC.

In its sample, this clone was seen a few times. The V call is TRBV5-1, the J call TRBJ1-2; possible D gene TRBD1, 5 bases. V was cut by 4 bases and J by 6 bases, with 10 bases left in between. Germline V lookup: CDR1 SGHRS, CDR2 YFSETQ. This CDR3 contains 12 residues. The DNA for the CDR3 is TGCGCCAGCAGCCGAACGGGGGATGGCTACACCTTC. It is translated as CASSRTGDGYTF.

In nucleotides, the CDR3 is TGTGCCTGGAGTGTTAGTGGGGGGTATTGGGACACTGAAGCTTTCTTT. As protein: CAWSVSGGYWDTEAFF. The chain couples TRBV30 to TRBJ1-1, with a tentative D call TRBD1 (5 bases). V was cut by 0 bases and J by 3 bases, with 17 bases left in between. Per germline, CDR1 GTSNPN and CDR2 SVGIG (reference sequence). The CDR3 extends over 16 amino acids.

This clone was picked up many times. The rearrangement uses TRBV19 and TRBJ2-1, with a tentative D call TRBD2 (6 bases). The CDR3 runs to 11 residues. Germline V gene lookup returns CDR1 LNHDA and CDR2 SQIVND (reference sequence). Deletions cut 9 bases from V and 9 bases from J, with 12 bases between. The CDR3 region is CASDYSGEQFF. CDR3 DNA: TGTGCCAGCGACTATAGCGGTGAGCAGTTCTTC.

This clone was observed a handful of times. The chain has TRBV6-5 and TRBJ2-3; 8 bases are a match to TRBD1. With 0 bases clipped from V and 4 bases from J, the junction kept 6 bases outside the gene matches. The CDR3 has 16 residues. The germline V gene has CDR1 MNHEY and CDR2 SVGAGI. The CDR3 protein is CASSYSAQGASDTQYF. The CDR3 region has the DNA TGTGCCAGCAGTTACTCAGCTCAGGGGGCGTCAGATACGCAGTATTTT.

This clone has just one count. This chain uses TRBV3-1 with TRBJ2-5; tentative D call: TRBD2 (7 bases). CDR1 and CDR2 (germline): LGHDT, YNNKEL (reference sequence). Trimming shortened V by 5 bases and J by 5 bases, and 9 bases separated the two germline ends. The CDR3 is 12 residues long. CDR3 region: CASSAGAETQYF. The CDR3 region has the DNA TGTGCCAGCAGCGCGGGGGCGGAGACCCAGTACTTC.

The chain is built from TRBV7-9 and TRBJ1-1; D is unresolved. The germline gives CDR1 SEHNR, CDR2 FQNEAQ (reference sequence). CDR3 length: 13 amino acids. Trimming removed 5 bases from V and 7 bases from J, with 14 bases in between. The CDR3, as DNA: TGTGCCAGCAGCCATGAGGGTTTTGGTGAAGCTTTCTTT. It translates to CASSHEGFGEAFF.

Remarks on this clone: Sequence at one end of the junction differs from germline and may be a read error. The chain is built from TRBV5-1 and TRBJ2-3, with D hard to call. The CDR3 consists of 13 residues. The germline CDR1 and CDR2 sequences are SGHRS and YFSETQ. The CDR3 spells CAGSPEFAYTQYF. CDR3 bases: TGCGCCGGCAGCCCGGAGTTCGCATATACGCAGTATTTT.

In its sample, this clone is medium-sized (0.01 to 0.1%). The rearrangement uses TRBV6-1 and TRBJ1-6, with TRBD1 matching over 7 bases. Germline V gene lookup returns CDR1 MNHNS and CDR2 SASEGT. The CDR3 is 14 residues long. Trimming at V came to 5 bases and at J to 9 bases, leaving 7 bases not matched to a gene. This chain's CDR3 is CASSTSGTASPLHF. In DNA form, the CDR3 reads TGTGCCAGCAGTACCTCCGGGACAGCTTCACCCCTCCACTTT.